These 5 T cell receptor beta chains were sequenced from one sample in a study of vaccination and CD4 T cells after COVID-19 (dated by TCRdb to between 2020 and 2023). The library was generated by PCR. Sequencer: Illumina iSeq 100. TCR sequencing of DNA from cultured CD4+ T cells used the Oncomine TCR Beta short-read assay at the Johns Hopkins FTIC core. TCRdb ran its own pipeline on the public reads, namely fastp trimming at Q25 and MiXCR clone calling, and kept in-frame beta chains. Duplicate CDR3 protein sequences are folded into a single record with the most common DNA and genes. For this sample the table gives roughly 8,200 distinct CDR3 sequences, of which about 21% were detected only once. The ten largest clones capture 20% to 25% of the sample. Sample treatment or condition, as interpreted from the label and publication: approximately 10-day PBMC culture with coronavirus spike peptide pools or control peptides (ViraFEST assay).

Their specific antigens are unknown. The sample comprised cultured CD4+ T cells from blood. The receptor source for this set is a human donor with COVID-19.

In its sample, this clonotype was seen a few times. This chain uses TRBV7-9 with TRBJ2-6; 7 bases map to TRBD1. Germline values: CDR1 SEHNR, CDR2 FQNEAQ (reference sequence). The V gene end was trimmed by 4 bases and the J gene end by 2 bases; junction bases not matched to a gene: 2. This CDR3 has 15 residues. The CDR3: CASSSQGAGANVLTF. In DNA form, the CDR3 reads TGTGCCAGCAGCTCCCAGGGGGCTGGGGCCAACGTCCTGACTTTC.

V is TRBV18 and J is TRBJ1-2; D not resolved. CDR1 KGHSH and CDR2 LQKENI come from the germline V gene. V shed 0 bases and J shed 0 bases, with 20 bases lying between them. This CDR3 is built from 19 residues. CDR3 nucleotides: TGTGCCAGCTCACCACCCTCCGGGCCACGCCACTTCTCTAACTATGGCTACACCTTC. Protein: CASSPPSGPRHFSNYGYTF.

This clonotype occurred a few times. The CDR3 reads CASSSRVSYEQYF. The CDR3 DNA sequence: TGTGCCAGCAGTTCTAGGGTCTCCTACGAGCAGTACTTC. V is TRBV6-2 or TRBV6-3 and J is TRBJ2-7; D gene uncertain. Trimming pared 4 bases from V and 0 bases from J, leaving 7 bases between. This CDR3 region has 13 residues. From germline, CDR1 is MNHEY and CDR2 SVGEGT.

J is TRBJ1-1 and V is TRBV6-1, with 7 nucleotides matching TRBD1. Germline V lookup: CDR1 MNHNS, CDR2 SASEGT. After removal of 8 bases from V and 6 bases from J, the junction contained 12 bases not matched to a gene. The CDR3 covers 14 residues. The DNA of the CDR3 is TGTGCCAGCCGCCCGGGACAGTTTAACTCTGAAGCTTTCTTT. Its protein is CASRPGQFNSEAFF.

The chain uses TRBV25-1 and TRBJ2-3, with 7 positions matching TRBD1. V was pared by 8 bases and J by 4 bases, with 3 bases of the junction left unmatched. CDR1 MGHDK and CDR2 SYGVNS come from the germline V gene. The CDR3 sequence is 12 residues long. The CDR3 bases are TGTGCCAGCGGGGACAGCCCAGATACGCAGTATTTT. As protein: CASGDSPDTQYF.